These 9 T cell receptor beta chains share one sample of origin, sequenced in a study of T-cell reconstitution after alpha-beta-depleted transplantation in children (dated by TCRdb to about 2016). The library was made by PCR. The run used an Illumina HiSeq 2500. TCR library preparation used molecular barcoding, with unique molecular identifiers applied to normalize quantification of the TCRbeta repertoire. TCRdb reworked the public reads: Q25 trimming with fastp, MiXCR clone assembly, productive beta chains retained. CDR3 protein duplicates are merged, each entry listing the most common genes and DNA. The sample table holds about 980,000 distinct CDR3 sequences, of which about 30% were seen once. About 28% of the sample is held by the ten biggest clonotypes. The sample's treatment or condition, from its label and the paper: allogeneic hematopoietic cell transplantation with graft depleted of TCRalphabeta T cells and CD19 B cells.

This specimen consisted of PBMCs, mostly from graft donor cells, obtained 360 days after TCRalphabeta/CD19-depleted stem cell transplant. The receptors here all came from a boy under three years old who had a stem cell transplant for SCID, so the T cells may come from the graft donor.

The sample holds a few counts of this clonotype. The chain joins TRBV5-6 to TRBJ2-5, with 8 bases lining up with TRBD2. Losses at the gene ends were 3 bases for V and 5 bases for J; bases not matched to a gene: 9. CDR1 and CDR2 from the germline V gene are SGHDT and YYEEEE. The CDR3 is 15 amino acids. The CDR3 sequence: CASSYRAGVVETQYF. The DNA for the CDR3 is TGTGCCAGCAGCTACCGAGCGGGGGTTGTGGAGACCCAGTACTTC.

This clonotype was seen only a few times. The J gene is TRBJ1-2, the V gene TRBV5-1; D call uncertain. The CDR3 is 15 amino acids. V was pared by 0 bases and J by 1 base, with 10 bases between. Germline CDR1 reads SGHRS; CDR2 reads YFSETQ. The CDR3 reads CASSLAGRNNYGYTF. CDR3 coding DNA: TGCGCCAGCAGCTTGGCCGGACGGAATAACTATGGCTACACCTTC.

The CDR3 protein is CSVSGGGYTF. The DNA for the CDR3 is TGCAGCGTTTCTGGAGGGGGCTACACCTTC. The chain combines TRBV29-1 with TRBJ1-2; no reliable D call. V dropped 5 bases and J dropped 8 bases, with 9 bases sitting between them. CDR3 length equals 10 residues. The germline V gene has CDR1 SQVTM and CDR2 ANQGSEA.

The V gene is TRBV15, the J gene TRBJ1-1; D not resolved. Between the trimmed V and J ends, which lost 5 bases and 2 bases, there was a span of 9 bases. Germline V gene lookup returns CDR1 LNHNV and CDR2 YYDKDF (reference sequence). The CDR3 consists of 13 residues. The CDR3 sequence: CATSLGSNTEAFF. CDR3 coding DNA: TGTGCCACCAGCCTGGGCAGCAACACTGAAGCTTTCTTT.

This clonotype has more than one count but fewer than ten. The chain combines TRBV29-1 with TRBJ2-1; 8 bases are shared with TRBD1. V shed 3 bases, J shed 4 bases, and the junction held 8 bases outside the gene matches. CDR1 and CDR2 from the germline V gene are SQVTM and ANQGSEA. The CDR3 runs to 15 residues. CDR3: CSVEGYRGNYNEQFF. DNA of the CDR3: TGCAGCGTTGAGGGGTACAGGGGGAATTACAATGAGCAGTTCTTC.

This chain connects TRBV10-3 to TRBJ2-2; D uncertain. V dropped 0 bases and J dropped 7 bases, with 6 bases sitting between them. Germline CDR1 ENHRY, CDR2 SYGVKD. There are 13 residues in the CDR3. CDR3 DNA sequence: TGTGCCATCAGTGAGTCGGTGAGCGGGGAGCTGTTTTTT. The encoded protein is CAISESVSGELFF.

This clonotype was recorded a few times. The CDR3 spells CATSLGPGELFF. The CDR3 nucleotides are TGTGCCACCAGTCTAGGTCCCGGGGAGCTGTTTTTT. The chain employs TRBV24-1 and TRBJ2-2; the D is unclear. Trimming left V 6 bases short and J 6 bases short, with 7 bases between. This CDR3 contains 12 residues. The germline V gene encodes CDR1 KGHDR and CDR2 SFDVKD.

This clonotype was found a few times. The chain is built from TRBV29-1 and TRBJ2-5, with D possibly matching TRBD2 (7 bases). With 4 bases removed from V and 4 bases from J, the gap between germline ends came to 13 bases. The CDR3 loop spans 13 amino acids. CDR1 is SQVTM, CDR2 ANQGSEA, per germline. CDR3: CSVGGGERETQYF. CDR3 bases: TGCAGCGTTGGAGGGGGGGAGCGAGAGACCCAGTACTTC. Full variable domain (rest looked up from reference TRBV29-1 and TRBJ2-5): SAVISQKPSRDICQRGTSLTIQCQVDSQVTMMFWYRQQPGQSLTLIATANQGSEATYESGFVIDKFPISRPNLTFSTLTVSNMSPEDSSIYLCSVGGGERETQYFGPGTRLLVL.

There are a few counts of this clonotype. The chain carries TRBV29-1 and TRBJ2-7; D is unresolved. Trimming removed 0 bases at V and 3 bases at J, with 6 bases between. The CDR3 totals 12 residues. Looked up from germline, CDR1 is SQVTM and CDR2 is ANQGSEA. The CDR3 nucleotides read TGCAGCGTTGAAGACCTCAACTACGAGCAGTACTTC. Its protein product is CSVEDLNYEQYF.